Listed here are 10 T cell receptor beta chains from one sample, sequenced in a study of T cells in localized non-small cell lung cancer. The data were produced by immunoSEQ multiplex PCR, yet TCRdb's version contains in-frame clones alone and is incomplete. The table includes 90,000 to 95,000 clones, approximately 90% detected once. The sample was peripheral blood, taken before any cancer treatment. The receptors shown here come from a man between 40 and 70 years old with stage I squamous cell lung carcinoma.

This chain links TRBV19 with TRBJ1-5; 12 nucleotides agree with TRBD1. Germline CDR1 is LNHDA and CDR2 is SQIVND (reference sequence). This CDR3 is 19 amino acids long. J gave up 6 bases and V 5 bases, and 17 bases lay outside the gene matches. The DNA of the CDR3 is TGTGCCAGTAGTCTTCGCGGACCGGGACAGGGGGCTTTCCGTCAGCCCCAGCATTTT. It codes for CASSLRGPGQGAFRQPQHF.

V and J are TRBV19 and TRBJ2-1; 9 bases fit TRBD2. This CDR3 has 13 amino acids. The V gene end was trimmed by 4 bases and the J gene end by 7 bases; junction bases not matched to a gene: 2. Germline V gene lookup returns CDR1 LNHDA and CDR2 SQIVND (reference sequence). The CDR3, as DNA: TGTGCCAGTAGTACGGGACTAGCTAATGAGCAGTTCTTC. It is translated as CASSTGLANEQFF. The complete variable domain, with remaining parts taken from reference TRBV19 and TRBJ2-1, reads DGGITQSPKYLFRKEGQNVTLSCEQNLNHDAMYWYRQDPGQGLRLIYYSQIVNDFQKGDIAEGYSVSREKKESFPLTVTSAQKNPTAFYLCASSTGLANEQFFGPGTRLTVL.

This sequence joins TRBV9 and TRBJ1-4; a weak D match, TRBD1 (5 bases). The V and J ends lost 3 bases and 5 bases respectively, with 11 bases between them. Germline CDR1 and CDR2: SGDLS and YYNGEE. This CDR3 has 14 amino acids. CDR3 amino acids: CASSATQGNEKLFF. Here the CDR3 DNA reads TGTGCCAGCAGCGCCACCCAGGGCAATGAAAAACTGTTTTTT. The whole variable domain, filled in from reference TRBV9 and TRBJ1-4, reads DSGVTQTPKHLITATGQRVTLRCSPRSGDLSVYWYQQSLDQGLQFLIQYYNGEERAKGNILERFSAQQFPDLHSELNLSSLELGDSALYFCASSATQGNEKLFFGSGTQLSVL.

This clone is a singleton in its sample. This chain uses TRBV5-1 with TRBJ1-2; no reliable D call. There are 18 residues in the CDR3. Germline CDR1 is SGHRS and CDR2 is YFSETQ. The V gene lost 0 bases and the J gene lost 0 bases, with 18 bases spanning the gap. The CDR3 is CASSLVGYVRGPNYGYTF. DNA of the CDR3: TGCGCCAGCAGCTTGGTAGGATATGTTCGGGGTCCTAACTATGGCTACACCTTC.

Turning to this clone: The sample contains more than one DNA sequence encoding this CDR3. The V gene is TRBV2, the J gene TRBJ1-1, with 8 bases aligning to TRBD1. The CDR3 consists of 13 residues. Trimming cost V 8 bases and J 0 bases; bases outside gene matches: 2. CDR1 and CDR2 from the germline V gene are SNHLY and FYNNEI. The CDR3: CASGTGLNTEAFF. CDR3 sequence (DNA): TGTGCCAGCGGGACAGGCTTGAACACTGAAGCTTTCTTT. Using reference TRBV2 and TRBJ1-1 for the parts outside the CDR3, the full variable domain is EPEVTQTPSHQVTQMGQEVILRCVPISNHLYFYWYRQILGQKVEFLVSFYNNEISEKSEIFDDQFSVERPDGSNFTLKIRSTKLEDSAMYFCASGTGLNTEAFFGQGTRLTVV.

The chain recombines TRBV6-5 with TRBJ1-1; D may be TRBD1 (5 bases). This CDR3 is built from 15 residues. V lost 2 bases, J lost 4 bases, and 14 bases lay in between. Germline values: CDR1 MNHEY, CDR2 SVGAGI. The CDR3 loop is CASSYGGDGSTEAFF. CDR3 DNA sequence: TGTGCCAGCAGTTACGGAGGGGATGGGAGCACTGAAGCTTTCTTT.

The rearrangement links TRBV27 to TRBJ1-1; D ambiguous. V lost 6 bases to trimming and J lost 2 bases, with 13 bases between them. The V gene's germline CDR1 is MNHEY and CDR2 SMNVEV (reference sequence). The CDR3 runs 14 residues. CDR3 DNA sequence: TGTGCCAGCAGGGAGGAAGGGTTCAACACTGAAGCTTTCTTT. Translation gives CASREEGFNTEAFF.

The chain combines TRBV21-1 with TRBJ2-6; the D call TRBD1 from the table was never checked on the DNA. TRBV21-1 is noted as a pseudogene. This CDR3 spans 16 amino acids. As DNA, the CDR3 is TGTGCCAGCTGGGGGGACAGGGGTACTGGGGCCAACGTCCTGACTTTC. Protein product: CASWGDRGTGANVLTF.

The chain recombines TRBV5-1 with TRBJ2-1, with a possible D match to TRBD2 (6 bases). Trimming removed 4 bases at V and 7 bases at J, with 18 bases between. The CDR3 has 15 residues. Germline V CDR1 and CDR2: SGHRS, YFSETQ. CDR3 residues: CASSARGTVKNEQFF. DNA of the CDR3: TGCGCCAGCAGCGCTCGGGGGACGGTGAAAAATGAGCAGTTCTTC.

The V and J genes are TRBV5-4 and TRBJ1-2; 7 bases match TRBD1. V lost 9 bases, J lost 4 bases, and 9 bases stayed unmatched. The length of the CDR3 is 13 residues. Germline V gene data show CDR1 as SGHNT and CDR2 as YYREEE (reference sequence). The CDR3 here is CATRTGTAYGYTF. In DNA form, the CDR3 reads TGTGCCACACGAACCGGGACAGCCTATGGCTACACCTTC.